The TCR beta chain under discussion was sequenced for a study of T cells in Graves' hyperthyroidism and ophthalmopathy. Thyroid ultrasound and orbital computed tomography, with clinical symptoms and serum thyroxine and TRAb, informed diagnoses. From 10 ml of fresh peripheral blood, PBMCs were isolated. Deletions cut 3 bases from V and 4 bases from J, with 27 bases between. This CDR3 region has 20 residues. CDR1 and CDR2 (germline): KGHDR, SFDVKD. The CDR3 regions of TCR beta were amplified from RNA transcripts. When the TCR CDR3 underwent first-round RT-PCR, the HTBI primer set was used. Each CDR3 protein gets one entry after TCRdb re-called the multiplex PCR reads with MiXCR. The sample has under 750,000 distinct CDR3 sequences, roughly 20% seen once; the top ten hold approximately 16%.

What was sequenced was blood. This sequence was found in a woman between 45 and 65 years old with Graves' hyperthyroidism that later progressed to Graves' ophthalmopathy. The chain uses TRBV24-1 and TRBJ1-5; no definite D call. CDR3 loop: CATSDLEVQKTELQNQPQHF. In DNA, the CDR3 is TGTGCCACCAGTGATCTGGAGGTACAGAAGACGGAGCTACAGAATCAGCCCCAGCATTTT.